This note documents a single TCR beta chain sequence. What it binds is not known. A read error may produce the germline difference seen at one junction end. The sample belongs to a study of cytomegalovirus exposure and HLA in healthy donors. Donors sampled were nominally healthy, though unrecorded immune exposures were likely. Study findings and constraints: Later analysis showed most CMV-associated TCR beta chains appearing HLA-restricted.

There are 14 residues in the CDR3. Per germline, CDR1 SEHNR and CDR2 FQNEAQ (reference sequence). The PCR used 60 Vbeta and 13 Jbeta primers. Only in-frame clones appear in the TCRdb table, and some are missing; sequencing was by immunoSEQ multiplex PCR. The sample has more than 85,000 clones; about 80% are singletons. The sequence derives from a female donor in good health and CMV-seropositive. The chain is built from TRBV7-9 and TRBJ1-1; D remains unclear. What was sequenced was PBMCs. CDR3 nucleotides: TGTTCCAGCAGCTTAACGGCGGAGAACACTGAAGCTTTCTTT. This sequence encodes CSSSLTAENTEAFF.